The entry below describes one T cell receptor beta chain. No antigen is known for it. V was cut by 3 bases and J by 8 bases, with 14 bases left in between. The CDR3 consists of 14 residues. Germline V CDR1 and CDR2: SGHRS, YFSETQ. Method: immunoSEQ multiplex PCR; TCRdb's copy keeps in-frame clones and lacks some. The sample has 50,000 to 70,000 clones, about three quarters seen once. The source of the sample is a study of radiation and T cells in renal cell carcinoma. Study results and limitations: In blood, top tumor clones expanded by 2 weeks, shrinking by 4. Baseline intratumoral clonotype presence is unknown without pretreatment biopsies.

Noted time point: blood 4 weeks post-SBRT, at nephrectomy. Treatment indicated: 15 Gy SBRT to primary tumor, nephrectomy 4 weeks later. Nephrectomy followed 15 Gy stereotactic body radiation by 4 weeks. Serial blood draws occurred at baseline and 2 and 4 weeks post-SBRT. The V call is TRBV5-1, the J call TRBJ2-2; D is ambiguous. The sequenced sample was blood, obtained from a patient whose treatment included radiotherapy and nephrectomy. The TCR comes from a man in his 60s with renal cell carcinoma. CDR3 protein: CASSSNSPRGELFF. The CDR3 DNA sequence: TGCGCCAGCAGCTCCAACAGTCCTAGGGGGGAGCTGTTTTTT.